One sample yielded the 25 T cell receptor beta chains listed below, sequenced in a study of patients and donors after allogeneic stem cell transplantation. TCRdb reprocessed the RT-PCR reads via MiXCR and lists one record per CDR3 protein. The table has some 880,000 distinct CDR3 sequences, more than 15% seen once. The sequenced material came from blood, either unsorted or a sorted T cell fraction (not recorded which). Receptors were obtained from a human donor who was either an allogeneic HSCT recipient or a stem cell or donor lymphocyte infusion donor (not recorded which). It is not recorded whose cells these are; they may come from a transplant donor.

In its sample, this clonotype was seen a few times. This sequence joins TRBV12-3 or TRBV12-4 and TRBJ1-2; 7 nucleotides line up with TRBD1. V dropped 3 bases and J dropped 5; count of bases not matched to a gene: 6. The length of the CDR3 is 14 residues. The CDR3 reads CASSFGTEGYGYTF. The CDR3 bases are TGTGCCAGCAGTTTCGGGACAGAAGGATATGGCTACACCTTC.

CDR3 sequence (DNA): TGTGCCTGGAGTGGCTCGAACACCGGGGAGCTGTTTTTT. It yields the protein CAWSGSNTGELFF. This chain joins TRBV30 and TRBJ2-2; no clear D. V lost 1 base and J lost 0, with 3 bases in between. Germline lookup yields CDR1 GTSNPN and CDR2 SVGIG (reference sequence). The CDR3 sequence is 13 residues long.

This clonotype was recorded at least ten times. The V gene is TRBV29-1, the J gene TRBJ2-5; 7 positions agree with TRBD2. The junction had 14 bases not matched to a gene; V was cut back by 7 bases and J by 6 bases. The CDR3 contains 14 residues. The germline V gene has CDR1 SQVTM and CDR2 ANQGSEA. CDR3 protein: CSASKAGAYQTQYF. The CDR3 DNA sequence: TGCAGCGCCTCTAAGGCGGGAGCCTATCAGACCCAGTACTTC.

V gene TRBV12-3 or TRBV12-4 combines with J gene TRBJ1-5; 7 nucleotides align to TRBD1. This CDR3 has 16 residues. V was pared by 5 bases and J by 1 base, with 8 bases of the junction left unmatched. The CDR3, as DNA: TGTGCCAGCAGTCGCAGGGGGTCGAAGAGCAATCAGCCCCAGCATTTT. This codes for CASSRRGSKSNQPQHF.

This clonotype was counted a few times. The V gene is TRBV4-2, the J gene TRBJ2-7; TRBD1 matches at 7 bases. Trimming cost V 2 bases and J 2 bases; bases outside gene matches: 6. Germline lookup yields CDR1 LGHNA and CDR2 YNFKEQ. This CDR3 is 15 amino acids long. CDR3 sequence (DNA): TGTGCCAGCAGCCAAACCCGGGACAGAGCCTACGAGCAGTACTTC. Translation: CASSQTRDRAYEQYF.

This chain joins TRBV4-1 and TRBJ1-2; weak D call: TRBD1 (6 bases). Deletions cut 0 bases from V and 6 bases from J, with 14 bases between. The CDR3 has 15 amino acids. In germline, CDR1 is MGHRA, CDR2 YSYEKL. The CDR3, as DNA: TGCGCCAGCAGCCAAGATTTAAACAGGGAGGATGGCTACACCTTC. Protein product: CASSQDLNREDGYTF.

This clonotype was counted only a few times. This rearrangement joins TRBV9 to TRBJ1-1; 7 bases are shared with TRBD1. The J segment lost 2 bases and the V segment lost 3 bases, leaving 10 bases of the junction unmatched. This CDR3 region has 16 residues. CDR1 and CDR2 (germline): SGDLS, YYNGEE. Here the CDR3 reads CASSDGEGQINTEAFF. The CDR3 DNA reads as TGTGCCAGCAGCGACGGCGAGGGACAGATTAACACTGAAGCTTTCTTT.

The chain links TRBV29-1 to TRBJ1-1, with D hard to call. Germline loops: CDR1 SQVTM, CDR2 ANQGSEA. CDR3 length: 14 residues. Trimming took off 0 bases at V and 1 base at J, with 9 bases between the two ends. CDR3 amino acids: CSVEDQFQNTEAFF. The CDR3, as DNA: TGCAGCGTTGAAGATCAATTTCAGAACACTGAAGCTTTCTTT.

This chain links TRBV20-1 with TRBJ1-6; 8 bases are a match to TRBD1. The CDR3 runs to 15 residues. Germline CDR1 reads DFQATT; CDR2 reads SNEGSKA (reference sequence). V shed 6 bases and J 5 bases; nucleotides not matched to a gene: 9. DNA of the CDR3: TGCAGTGCGAGATTGGGACAGGATAATAATTCACCCCTCCACTTT. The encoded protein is CSARLGQDNNSPLHF.

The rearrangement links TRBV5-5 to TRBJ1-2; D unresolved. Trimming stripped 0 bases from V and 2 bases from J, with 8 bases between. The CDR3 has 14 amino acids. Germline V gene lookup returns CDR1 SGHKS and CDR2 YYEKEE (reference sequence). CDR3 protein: CASSLGPNNYGYTF. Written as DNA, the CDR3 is TGTGCCAGCAGCTTGGGACCCAACAACTATGGCTACACCTTC.

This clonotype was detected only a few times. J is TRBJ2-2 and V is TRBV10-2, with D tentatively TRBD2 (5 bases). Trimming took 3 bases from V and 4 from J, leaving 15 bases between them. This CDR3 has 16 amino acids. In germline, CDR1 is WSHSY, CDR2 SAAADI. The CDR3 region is CASSDGPIEGTGELFF. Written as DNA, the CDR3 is TGCGCCAGCAGTGATGGACCCATCGAGGGCACCGGGGAGCTGTTTTTT.

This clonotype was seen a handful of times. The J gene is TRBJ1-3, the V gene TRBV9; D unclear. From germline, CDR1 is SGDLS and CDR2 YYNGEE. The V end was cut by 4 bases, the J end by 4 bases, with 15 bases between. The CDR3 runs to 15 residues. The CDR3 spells CASSQASALGNTIYF. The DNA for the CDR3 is TGTGCCAGCAGCCAGGCCTCGGCTCTCGGAAACACCATATATTTT.

In nucleotides, the CDR3 is TGTGCCAGCAGCCTACCGGGACTAGAGAGCACAGATACGCAGTATTTT. Residues: CASSLPGLESTDTQYF. The chain carries TRBV4-2 and TRBJ2-3, with 8 bases identical to TRBD2. The CDR3 contains 16 residues. Germline values: CDR1 LGHNA, CDR2 YNFKEQ. The V segment lost 4 bases and the J segment 0 bases; nucleotides outside the gene matches: 6.

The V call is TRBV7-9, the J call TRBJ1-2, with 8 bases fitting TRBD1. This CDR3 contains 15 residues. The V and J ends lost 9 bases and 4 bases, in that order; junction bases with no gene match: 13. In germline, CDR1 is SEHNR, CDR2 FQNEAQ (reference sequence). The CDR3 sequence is CASPPVAGGIYGYTF. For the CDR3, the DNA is TGTGCCAGTCCCCCAGTGGCAGGGGGCATCTATGGCTACACCTTC.

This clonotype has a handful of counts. The CDR3 DNA follows: TGTGCCACCAGCAGCAGAAGCGGGGGCACCGTCATTCAGTACTTC. Amino acids: CATSSRSGGTVIQYF. The J gene is TRBJ2-4, the V gene TRBV15, with TRBD2 matching over 8 bases. V dropped 3 bases and J dropped 9; count of bases not matched to a gene: 10. Germline CDR1 is LNHNV and CDR2 is YYDKDF (reference sequence). This CDR3 is built from 15 residues.

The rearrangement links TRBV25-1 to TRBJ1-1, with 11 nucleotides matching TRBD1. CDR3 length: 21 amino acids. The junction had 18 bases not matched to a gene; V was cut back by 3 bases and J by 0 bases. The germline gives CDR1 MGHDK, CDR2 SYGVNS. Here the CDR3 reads CASSDSRIGQGAIRMNTEAFF. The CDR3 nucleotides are TGTGCCAGCAGTGATTCCCGAATCGGACAGGGGGCTATAAGGATGAACACTGAAGCTTTCTTT. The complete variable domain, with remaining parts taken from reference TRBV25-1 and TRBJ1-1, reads EADIYQTPRYLVIGTGKKITLECSQTMGHDKMYWYQQDPGMELHLIHYSYGVNSTEKGDLSSESTVSRIRTEHFPLTLESARPSHTSQYLCASSDSRIGQGAIRMNTEAFFGQGTRLTVV.

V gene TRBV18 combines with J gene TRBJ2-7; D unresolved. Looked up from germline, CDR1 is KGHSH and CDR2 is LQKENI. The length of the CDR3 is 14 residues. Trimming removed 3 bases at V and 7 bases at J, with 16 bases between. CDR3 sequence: CASSPNYWGREQYF. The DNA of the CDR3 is TGTGCCAGCTCACCTAATTACTGGGGAAGAGAGCAGTACTTC. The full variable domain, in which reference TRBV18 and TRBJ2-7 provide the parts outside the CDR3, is NAGVMQNPRHLVRRRGQEARLRCSPMKGHSHVYWYRQLPEEGLKFMVYLQKENIIDESGMPKERFSAEFPKEGPSILRIQQVVRGDSAAYFCASSPNYWGREQYFGPGTRLTVT.

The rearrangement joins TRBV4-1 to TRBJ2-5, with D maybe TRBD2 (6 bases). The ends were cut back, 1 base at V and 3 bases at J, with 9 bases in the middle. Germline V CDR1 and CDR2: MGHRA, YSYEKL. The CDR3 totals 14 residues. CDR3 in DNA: TGCGCCAGCAGCCAAGTATGGAGGGAAGAGACCCAGTACTTC. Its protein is CASSQVWREETQYF.

For the CDR3, the DNA is TGTGCCAGCCGAGACAGTAGTACCGGGGAGCTGTTTTTT. This codes for CASRDSSTGELFF. The chain links TRBV7-7 to TRBJ2-2; a possible D gene is TRBD1 (5 bases). This CDR3 is built from 13 residues. CDR1 and CDR2 from the germline V gene are SSHAT and FNYEAQ (reference sequence). V dropped 8 bases and J dropped 5 bases, with 12 bases sitting between them.

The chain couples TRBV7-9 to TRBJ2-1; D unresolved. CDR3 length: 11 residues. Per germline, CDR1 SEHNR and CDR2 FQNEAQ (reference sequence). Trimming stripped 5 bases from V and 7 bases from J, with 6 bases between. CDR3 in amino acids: CASSTRNEQFF. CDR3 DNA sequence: TGTGCCAGCAGCACCAGAAATGAGCAGTTCTTC.

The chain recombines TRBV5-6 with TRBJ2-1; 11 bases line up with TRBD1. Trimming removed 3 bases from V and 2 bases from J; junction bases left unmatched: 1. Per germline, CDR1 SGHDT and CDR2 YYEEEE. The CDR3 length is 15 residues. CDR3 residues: CASSWTGGAYNEQFF. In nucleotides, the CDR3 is TGTGCCAGCAGCTGGACAGGGGGCGCCTACAATGAGCAGTTCTTC.

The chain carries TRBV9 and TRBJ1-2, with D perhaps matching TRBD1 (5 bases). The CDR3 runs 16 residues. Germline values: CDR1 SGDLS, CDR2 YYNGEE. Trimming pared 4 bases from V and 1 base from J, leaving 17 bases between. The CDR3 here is CASSPHTGGGNYGYTF. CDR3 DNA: TGTGCCAGCAGCCCCCATACCGGGGGGGGTAACTATGGCTACACCTTC.

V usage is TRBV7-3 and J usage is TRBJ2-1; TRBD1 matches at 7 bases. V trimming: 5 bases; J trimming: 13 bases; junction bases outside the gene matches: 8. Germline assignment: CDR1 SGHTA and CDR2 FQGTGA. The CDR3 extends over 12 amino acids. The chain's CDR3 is CASSRNTGVQFF. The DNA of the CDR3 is TGTGCCAGCAGCCGAAACACAGGGGTCCAGTTCTTC.

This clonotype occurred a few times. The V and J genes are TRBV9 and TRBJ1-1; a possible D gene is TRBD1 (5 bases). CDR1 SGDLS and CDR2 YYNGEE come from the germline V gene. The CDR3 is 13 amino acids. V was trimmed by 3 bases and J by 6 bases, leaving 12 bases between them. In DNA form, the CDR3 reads TGTGCCAGCAGCGCCCGGGACGGAGCTGAAGCTTTCTTT. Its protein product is CASSARDGAEAFF.

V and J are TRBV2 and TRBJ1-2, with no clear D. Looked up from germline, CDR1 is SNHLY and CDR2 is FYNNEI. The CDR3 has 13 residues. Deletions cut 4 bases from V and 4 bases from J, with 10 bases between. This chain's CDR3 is CASSGDKGYGYTF. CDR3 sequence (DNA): TGTGCCAGCAGTGGCGACAAGGGCTATGGCTACACCTTC.